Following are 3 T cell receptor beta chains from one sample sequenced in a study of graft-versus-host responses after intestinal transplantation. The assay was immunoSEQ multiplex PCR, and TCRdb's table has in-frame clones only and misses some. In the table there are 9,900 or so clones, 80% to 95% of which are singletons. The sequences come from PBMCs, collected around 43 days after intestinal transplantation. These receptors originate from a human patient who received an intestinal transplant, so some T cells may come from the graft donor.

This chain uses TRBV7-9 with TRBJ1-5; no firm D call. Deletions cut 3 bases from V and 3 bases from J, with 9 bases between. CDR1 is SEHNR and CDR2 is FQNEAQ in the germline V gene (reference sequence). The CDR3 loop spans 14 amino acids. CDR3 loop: CASSFGLANQPQHF. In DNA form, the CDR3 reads TGTGCCAGCAGCTTTGGGTTGGCCAATCAGCCCCAGCATTTT.

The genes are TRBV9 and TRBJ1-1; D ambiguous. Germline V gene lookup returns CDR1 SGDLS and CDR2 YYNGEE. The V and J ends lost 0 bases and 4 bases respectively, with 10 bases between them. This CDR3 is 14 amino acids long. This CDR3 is CASSVGGVGTEAFF. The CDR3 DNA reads TGTGCCAGCAGCGTAGGTGGGGTTGGCACTGAAGCTTTCTTT.

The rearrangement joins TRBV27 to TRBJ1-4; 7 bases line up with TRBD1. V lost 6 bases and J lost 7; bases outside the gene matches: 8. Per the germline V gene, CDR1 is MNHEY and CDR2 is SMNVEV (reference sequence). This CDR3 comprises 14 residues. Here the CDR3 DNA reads TGTGCCAGCAGCCCGGGACAGTGGACTGAAAAACTGTTTTTT. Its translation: CASSPGQWTEKLFF.